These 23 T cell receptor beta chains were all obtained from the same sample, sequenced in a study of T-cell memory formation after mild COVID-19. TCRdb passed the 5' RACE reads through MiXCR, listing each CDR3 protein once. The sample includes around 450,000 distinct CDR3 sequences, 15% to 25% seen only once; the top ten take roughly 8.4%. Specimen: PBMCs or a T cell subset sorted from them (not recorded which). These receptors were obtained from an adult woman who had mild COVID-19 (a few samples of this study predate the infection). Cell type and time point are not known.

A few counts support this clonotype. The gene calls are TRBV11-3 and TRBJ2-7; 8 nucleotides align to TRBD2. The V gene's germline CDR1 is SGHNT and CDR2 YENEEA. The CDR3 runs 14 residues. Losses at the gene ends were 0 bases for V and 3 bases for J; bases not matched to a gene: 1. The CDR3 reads CASSLDGRDYEQYF. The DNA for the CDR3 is TGTGCCAGCAGCTTAGACGGGAGGGACTACGAGCAGTACTTC.

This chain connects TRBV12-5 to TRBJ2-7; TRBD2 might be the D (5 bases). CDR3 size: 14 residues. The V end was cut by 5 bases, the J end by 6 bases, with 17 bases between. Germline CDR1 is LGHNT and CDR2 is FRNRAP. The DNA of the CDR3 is TGTGCTAGTGGTGCCGATGAAAAGCGGATCGAGCAGTACTTC. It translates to CASGADEKRIEQYF.

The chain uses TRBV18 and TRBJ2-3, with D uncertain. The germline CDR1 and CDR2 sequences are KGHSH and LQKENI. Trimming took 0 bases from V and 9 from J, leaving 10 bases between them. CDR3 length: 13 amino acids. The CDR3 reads CASSPPIVDTQYF. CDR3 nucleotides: TGTGCCAGCTCACCACCGATTGTCGACACGCAGTATTTT.

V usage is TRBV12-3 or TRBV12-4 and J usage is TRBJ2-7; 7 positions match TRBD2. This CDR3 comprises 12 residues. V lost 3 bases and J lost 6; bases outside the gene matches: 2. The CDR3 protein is CASSLWGGEQYF. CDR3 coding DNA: TGTGCCAGCAGTTTGTGGGGGGGCGAGCAGTACTTC.

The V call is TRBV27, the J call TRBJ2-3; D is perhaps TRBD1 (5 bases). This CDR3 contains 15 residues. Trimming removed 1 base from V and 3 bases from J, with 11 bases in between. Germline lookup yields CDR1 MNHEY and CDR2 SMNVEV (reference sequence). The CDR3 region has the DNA TGTGCCAGCAGTTTATATAATGGGGCGACAGATACGCAGTATTTT. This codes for CASSLYNGATDTQYF.

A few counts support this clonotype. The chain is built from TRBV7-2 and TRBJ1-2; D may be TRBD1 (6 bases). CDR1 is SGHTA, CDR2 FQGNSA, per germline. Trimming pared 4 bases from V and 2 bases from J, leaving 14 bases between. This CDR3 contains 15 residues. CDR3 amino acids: CASSYGGGGNYGYTF. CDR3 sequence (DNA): TGTGCCAGCAGCTATGGCGGGGGCGGAAACTATGGCTACACCTTC.

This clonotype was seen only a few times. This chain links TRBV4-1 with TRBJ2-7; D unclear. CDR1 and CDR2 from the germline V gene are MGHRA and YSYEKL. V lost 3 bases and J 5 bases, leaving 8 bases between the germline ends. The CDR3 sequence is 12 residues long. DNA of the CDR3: TGCGCCAGCAGCCATCCGGGCCACGAGCAGTACTTC. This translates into CASSHPGHEQYF.

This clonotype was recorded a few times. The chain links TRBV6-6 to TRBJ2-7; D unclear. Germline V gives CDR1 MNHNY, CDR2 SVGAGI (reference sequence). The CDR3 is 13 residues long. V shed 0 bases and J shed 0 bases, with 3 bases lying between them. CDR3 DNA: TGTGCCAGCAGTTACTCGGACTCCTACGAGCAGTACTTC. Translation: CASSYSDSYEQYF.

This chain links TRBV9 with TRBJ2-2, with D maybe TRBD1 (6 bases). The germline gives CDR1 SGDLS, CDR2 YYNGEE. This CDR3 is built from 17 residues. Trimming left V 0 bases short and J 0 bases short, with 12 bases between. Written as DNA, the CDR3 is TGTGCCAGCAGCGTAGCAGGGGACATAACGAACACCGGGGAGCTGTTTTTT. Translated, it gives CASSVAGDITNTGELFF.

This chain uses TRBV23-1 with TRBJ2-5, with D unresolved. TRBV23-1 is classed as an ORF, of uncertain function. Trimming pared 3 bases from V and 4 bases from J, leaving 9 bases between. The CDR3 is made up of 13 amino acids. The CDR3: CASSHRHIETQYF. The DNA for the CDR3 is TGCGCCAGCAGTCATCGTCACATAGAGACCCAGTACTTC.

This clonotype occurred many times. The CDR3 sequence is CASSLGGRAHGETQYF. CDR3 in DNA: TGTGCCAGCAGTTTGGGCGGGAGGGCCCACGGAGAGACCCAGTACTTC. The chain joins TRBV12-3 or TRBV12-4 to TRBJ2-5, with 9 bases that match TRBD2. The CDR3 runs 16 residues. The V and J ends lost 3 bases and 4 bases, in that order; junction bases with no gene match: 9.

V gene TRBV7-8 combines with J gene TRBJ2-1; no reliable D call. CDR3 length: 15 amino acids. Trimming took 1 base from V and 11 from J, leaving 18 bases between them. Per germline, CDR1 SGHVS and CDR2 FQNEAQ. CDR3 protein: CASSLDEQSKGKQFF. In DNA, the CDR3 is TGTGCCAGCAGCTTAGACGAACAGTCTAAAGGGAAGCAGTTCTTC.

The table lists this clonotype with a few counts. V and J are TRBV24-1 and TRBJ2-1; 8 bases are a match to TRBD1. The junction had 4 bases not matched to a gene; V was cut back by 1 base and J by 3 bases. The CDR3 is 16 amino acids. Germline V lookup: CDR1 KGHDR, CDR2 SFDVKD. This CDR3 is CATSDFAGGIYNEQFF. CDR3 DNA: TGTGCCACCAGTGATTTTGCAGGGGGCATCTACAATGAGCAGTTCTTC.

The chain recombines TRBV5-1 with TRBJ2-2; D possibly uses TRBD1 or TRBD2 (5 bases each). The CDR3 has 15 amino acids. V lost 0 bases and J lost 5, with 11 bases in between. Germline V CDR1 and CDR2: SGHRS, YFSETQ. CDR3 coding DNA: TGCGCCAGCAGCTTGGACAGGAGGCGGACCGGGGAGCTGTTTTTT. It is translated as CASSLDRRRTGELFF.

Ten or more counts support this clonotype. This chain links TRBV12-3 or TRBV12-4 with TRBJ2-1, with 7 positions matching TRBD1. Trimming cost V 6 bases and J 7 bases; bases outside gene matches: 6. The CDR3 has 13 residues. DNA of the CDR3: TGTGCCAGCAGGGTTACAGGGGTGAATGAGCAGTTCTTC. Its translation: CASRVTGVNEQFF.

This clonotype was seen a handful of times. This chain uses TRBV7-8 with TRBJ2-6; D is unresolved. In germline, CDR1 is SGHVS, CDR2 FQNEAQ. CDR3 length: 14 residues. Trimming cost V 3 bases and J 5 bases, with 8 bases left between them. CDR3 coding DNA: TGTGCCAGCAGCTTTGGCCATAGGGCCAACGTCCTGACTTTC. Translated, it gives CASSFGHRANVLTF.

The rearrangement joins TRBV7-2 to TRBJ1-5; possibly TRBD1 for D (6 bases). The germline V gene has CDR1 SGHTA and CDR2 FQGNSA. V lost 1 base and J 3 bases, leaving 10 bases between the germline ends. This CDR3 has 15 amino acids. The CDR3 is CASSLVGQYNQPQHF. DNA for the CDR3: TGTGCCAGCAGCTTAGTCGGACAGTACAATCAGCCCCAGCATTTT.

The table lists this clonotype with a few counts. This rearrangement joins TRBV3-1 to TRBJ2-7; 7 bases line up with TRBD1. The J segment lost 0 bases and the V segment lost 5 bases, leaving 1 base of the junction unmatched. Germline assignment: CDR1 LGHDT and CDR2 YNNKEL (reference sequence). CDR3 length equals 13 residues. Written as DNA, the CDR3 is TGTGCCAGCAGCGGGACAGCCTCCTACGAGCAGTACTTC. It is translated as CASSGTASYEQYF.

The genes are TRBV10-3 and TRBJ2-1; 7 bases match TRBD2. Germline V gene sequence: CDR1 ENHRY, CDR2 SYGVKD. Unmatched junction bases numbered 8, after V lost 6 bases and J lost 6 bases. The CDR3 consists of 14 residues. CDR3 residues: CAIRPVAGPNEQFF. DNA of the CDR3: TGTGCCATCAGACCAGTAGCGGGCCCCAATGAGCAGTTCTTC.

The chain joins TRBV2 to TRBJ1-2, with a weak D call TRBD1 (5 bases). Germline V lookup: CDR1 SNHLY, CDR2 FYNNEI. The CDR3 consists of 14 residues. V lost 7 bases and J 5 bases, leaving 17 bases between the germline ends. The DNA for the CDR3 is TGTGCCAGCACCACGCAGGGATTGCCTTATGGCTACACCTTC. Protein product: CASTTQGLPYGYTF.

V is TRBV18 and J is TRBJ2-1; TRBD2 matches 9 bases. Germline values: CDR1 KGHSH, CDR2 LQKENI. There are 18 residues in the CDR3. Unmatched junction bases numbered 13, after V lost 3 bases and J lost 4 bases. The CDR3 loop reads CASSPPQPTSGLYNEQFF. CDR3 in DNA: TGTGCCAGCTCACCCCCCCAGCCGACTAGCGGACTTTACAATGAGCAGTTCTTC. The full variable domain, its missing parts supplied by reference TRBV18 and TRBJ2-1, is NAGVMQNPRHLVRRRGQEARLRCSPMKGHSHVYWYRQLPEEGLKFMVYLQKENIIDESGMPKERFSAEFPKEGPSILRIQQVVRGDSAAYFCASSPPQPTSGLYNEQFFGPGTRLTVL.

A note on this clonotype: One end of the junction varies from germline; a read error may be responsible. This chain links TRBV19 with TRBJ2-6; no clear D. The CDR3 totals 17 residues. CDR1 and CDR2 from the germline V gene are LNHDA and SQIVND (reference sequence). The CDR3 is CASSIFDTNSVANVLTF. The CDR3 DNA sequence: TGTGCCAGTAGTATCTTCGACACCAACTCTGTGGCCAACGTCCTGACTTTC.

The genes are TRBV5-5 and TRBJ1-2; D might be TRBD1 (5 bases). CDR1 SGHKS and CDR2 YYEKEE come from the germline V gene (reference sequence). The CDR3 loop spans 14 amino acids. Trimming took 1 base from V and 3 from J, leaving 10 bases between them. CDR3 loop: CASSLLTEDYGYTF. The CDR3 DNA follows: TGTGCCAGCAGCTTGCTGACAGAGGACTATGGCTACACCTTC.